Included here is one T cell receptor (beta chain) sequence, with context. The antigen it binds to is not known. One base away there is no much larger clone; base qualities are not given. This entry comes from a study of blood T cell repertoires in COVID-19 (TCRdb year 2020). At the level of the whole study: Collaborator samples came from the United States, Italy and Spain and covered acute and convalescent phases of COVID-19. Where available, HLA class I and class II types were taken from metadata supplied by the sample provider and were not determined by assay-based typing. The material from the prospective study consisted of cDNA or gDNA derived from T cells, B-cell-depleted T cells, or PBMCs. The dataset comprised deeply sampled blood TCRbeta repertoires from subjects exposed to, actively infected with, or recovered from COVID-19. The samples were drawn from the first 160 participants of the ongoing ImmuneRACE study and from over 950 subjects provided by 6 global collaborators. The repertoires were released in a freely available public database meant as a resource for research on the immune response to SARS-CoV-2. Nearly every sample came with metadata listing a de-identified subject ID, COVID-19 status, age in years and sex. The paper as a whole reports these results and caveats: The quantity of clinical and demographic metadata differed by source and by participant and was supplied without curation.

Each collaborating institution followed its own protocols to collect whole blood in K2EDTA tubes. For TCRbeta analysis, collaborators shipped samples in one of three forms: frozen whole blood, isolated PBMCs, or DNA extracted from either of those sample types. CDR1 and CDR2 are read off the germline V gene (reference sequence) as LNHDA and SQIVND. Germline trimming amounts to 7 bases on V and 3 bases on J, with 5 as the count of junction bases outside the gene matches. From the cysteine through the phenylalanine, the CDR3 covers 14 amino acids. Kept here is only the CDR3 DNA, which spans 42 bases and is read in frame from base 1. TCRbeta CDR3 regions were amplified from genomic DNA using the immunoSEQ Assay, a bias-controlled multiplex PCR. The published analysis was carried out like this. Nucleated cell counts per sample were estimated from amplification of reference gene primers within the assay. Sequence reads were collapsed and filtered to measure the absolute abundance of every unique TCRbeta CDR3 rearrangement. Productive Simpson clonality was computed per sample as the square root of Simpson's diversity index over productive rearrangements. TCRdb mirrors the immuneACCESS table, restricted to in-frame sequences. Some clones are absent from its copies; in checked studies, under half trace to an unresolved V gene, and the reason for the others is unknown. For V, J and clone size, that table is used; D and trimming come from the DNA. The sample contains under 250,000 clones, about 83% of them found a single time. More than 9% of the sample belongs to the ten largest clones.

Sequencing was carried out using peripheral blood. The sequence links TRBV19 to TRBJ1-2; 10 central nucleotides agree with TRBD1. The clonotype originates from a man older than 75 with acute or convalescent COVID-19. The nucleotides are TGTGCCAGTACTTTGGACAGGGGGGACTATGGCTACACCTTC. Translation gives CASTLDRGDYGYTF.